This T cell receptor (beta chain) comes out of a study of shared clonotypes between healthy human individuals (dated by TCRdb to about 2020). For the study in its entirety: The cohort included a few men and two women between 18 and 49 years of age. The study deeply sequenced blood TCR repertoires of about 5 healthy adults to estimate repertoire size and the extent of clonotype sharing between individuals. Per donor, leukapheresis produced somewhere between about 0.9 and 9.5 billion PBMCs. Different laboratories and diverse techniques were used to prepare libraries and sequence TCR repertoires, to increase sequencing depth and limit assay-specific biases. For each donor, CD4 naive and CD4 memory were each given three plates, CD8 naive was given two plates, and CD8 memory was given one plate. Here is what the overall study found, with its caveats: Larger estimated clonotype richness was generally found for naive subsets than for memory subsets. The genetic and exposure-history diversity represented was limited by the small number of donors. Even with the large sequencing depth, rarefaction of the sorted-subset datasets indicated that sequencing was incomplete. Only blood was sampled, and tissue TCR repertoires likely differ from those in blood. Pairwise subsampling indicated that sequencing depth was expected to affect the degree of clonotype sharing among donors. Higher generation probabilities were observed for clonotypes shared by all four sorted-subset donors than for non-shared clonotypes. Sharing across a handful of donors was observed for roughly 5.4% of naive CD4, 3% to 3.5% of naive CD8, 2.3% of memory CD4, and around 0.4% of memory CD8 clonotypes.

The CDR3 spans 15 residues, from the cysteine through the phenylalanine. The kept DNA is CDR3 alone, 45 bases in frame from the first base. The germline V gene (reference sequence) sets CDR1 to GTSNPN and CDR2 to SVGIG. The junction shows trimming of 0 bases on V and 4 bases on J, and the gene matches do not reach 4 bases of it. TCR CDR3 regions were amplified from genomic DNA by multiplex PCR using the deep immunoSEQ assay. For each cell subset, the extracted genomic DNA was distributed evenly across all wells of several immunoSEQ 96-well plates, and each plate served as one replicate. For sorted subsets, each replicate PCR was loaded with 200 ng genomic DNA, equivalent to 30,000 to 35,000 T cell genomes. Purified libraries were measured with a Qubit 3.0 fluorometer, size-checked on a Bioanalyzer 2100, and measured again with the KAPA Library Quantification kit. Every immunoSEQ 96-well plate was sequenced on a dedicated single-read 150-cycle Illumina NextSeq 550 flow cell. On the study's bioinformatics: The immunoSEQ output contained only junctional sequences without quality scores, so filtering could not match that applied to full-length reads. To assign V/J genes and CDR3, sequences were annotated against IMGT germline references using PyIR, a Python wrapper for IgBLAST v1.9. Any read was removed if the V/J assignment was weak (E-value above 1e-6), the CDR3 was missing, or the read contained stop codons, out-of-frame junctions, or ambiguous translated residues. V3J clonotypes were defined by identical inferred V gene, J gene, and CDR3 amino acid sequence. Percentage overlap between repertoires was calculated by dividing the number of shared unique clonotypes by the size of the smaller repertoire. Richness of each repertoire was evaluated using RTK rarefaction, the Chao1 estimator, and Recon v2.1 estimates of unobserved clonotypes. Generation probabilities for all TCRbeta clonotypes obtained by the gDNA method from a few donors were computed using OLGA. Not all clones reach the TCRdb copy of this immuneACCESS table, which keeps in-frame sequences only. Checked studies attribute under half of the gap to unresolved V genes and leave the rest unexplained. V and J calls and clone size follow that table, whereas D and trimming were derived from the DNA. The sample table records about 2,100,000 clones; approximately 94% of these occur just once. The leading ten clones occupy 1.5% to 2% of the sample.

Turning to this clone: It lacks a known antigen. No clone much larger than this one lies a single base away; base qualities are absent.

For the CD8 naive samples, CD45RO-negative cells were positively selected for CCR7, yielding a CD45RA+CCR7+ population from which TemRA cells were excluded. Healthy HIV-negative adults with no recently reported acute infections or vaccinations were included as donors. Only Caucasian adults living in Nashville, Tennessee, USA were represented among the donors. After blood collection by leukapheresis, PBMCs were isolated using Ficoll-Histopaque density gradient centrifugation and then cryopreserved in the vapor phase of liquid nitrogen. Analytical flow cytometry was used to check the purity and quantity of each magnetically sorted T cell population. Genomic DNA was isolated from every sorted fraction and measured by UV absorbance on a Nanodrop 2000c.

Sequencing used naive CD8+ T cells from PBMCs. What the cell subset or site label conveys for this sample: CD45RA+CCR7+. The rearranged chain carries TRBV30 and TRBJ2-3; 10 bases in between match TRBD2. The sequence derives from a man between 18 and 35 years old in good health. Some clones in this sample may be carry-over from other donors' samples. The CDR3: CAWSVGAGGADTQYF. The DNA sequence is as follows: TGTGCCTGGAGTGTGGGAGCGGGAGGGGCAGATACGCAGTATTTT.